Listed below are T cell receptor beta chains from one sample, sequenced in a study of T cell repertoires in cytomegalovirus infection. These TCRs' antigens remain unknown. TCRdb re-called the reads with MiXCR, one entry per CDR3 protein. This sample carries approximately 910,000 distinct CDR3 sequences, around a third of them seen once, and the ten largest clones take about 14%. The sample consisted of cultured CD8+ T cells from PBMCs, taken from culture after CMV antigen stimulation. Every receptor here comes from a human donor in good health (CMV status not recorded). Some clones in this sample may be carry-over from other donors' samples. CDR3s include the opening cysteine and the closing phenylalanine or tryptophan. The order of the fields is V gene, J gene, clone size, D gene, CDR3 DNA, CDR3 protein. D genes are given only for firm matches. Size is omitted from some rows. Given values are once, few, many or a class for expanded clones.

>TRBV19|TRBJ2-5|few|TRBD2
TGTGCCAGTAGTATAGCTAGCGGGGAACAAGAGACCCAGTACTTC
CASSIASGEQETQYF
>TRBV5-1|TRBJ2-5|-|-
TGCGCCAGCAGCTTGGGAGGGCTAGGGGAGACCCAGTACTTC
CASSLGGLGETQYF
>TRBV10-3|TRBJ1-3|-|-
TGTGCCATCAGAGTCACGAAGGGCAGGGGAAACACCATATATTTT
CAIRVTKGRGNTIYF
>TRBV9|TRBJ2-3|few|-
TGTGCCAGCACCGGATCGCGGGGGCTCACAGATACGCAGTATTTT
CASTGSRGLTDTQYF
>TRBV20-1|TRBJ2-1|-|-
TGCAGTGCTATCTGGGACAATGAGCAGTTCTTC
CSAIWDNEQFF
>TRBV5-1|TRBJ2-5|-|TRBD1
TGCGCCAGCAGCTTGGGCCTTCCGGGACAGGGGCCCGAGACCCAGTACTTC
CASSLGLPGQGPETQYF
>TRBV19|TRBJ1-1|-|-
TGTGCCAGTAGTAACGGGGCGAACACTGAAGCTTTCTTT
CASSNGANTEAFF
>TRBV27|TRBJ2-7|few|-
TGTGCCAGCAGTTACGCAGGGTTCGGCGAGCAGTACTTC
CASSYAGFGEQYF
>TRBV7-2|TRBJ2-1|-|-
TGTGTCAGCAGCTTAAAGGGCGGTCCCTACAATGAGCAGTTCTTC
CVSSLKGGPYNEQFF
>TRBV27|TRBJ2-6|-|-
TGTGCCAGCAGCTCTCTCTCTGGGGCCAACGTCCTGACTTTC
CASSSLSGANVLTF
>TRBV27|TRBJ1-4|once|-
TGTGCCAGCAGTTTATCGAGTGATGAAAAACTGTTTTTT
CASSLSSDEKLFF
>TRBV2|TRBJ2-1|once|TRBD1
TGTGCCAGCAGTGAAGCGTACAGGGGGCCCTACAATGAGCAGTTCTTC
CASSEAYRGPYNEQFF
>TRBV6-1|TRBJ1-3|few|-
TGTGCCAGCAGTGAATATGGCCTCCCGGGAAACACCATATATTTT
CASSEYGLPGNTIYF
>TRBV2|TRBJ1-2|many|-
TGTGCCAGCAGCTGGGGGCGCGATGACTATGGCTACACCTTC
CASSWGRDDYGYTF
>TRBV6-1|TRBJ2-2|few|-
TGTGCCAGCAGTGTACTCAGGGGTACCAACACCGGGGAGCTGTTTTTT
CASSVLRGTNTGELFF